The clone carrying this TCR beta chain appeared a few times. J was trimmed by 6 bases and V by 3 bases; bases with no gene match: 6. This CDR3 spans 15 amino acids. The germline gives CDR1 DFQATT, CDR2 SNEGSKA (reference sequence). These data originate in a study of blood T cell repertoires in COVID-19. In the study overall: Acute and convalescent COVID-19 specimens originated in the United States, Italy and Spain. Sample material is recorded as cDNA or gDNA derived from T cells, B-cell-depleted T cells, or PBMCs.

The Seattle patients joined while their infection was active and were tracked longitudinally afterward. How the authors handled the data: Counts of nucleated cells, estimated from reference gene primer amplification, were obtained. Profiling relied on immunoSEQ multiplex PCR, and the TCRdb table lists in-frame clones only, not all of them. The V and J calls and the clone size are those of that table, but D and trimming were determined from the DNA. The profile shows some 150,000 clones, 80% to 90% of them singletons. The chain recombines TRBV20-1 with TRBJ2-1; 12 bases match TRBD2. The sequenced sample consisted of peripheral blood. The sequence derives from a woman aged 55-69 years with COVID-19, enrolled during active disease. CDR3 sequence reads: CSASNLAGGGNEQFF. CDR3 nucleotide sequence: TGCAGTGCTAGTAATCTAGCGGGAGGGGGCAATGAGCAGTTCTTC.